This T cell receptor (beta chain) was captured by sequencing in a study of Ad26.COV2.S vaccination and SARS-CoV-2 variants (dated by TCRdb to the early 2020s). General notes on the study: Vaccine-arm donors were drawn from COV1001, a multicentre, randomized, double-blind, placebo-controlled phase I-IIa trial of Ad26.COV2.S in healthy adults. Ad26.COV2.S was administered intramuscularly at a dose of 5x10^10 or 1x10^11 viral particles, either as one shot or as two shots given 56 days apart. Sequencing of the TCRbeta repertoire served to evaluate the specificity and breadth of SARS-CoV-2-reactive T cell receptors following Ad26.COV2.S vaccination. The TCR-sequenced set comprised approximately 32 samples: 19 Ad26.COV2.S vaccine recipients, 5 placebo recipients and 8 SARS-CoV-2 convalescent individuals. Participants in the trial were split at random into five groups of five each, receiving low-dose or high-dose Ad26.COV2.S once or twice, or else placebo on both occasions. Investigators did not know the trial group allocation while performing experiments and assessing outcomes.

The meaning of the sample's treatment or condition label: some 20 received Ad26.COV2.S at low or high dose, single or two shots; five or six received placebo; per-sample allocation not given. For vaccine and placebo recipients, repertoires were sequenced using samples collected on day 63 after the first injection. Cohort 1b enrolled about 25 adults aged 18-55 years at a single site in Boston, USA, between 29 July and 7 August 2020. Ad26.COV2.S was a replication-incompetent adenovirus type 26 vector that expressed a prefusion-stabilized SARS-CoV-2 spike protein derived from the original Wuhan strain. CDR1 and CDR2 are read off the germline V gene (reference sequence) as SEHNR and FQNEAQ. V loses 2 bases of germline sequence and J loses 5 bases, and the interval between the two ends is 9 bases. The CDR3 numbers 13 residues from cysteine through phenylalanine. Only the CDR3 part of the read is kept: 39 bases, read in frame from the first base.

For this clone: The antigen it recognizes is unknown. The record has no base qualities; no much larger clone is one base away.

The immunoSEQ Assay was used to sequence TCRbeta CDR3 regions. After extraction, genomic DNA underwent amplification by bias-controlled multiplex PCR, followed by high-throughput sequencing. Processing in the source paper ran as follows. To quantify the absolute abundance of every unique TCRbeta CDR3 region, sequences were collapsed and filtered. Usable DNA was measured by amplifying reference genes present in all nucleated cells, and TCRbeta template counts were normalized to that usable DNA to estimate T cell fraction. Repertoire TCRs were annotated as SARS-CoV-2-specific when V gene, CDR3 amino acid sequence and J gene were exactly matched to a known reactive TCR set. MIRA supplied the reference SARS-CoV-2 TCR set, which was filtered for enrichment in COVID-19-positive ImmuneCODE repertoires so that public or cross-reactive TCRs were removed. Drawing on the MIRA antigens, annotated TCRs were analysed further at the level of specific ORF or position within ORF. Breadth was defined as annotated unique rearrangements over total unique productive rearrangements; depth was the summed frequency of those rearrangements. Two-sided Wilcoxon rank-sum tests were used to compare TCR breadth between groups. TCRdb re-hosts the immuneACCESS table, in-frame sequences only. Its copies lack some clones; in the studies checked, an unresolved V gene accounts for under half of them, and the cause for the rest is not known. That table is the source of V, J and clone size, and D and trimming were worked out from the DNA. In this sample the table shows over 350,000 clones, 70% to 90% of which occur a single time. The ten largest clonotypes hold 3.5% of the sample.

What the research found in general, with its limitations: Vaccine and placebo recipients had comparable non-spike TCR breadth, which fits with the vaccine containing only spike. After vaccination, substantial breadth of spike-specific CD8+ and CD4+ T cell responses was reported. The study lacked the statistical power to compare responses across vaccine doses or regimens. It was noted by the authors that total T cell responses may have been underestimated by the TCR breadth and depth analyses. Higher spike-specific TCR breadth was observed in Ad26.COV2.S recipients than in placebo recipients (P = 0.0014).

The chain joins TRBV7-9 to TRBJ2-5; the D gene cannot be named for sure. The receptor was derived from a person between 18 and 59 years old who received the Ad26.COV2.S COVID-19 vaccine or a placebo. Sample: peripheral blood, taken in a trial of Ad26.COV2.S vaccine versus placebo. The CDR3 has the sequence CASSLFKAETQYF. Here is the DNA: TGTGCCAGCAGCTTATTCAAGGCCGAGACCCAGTACTTC.